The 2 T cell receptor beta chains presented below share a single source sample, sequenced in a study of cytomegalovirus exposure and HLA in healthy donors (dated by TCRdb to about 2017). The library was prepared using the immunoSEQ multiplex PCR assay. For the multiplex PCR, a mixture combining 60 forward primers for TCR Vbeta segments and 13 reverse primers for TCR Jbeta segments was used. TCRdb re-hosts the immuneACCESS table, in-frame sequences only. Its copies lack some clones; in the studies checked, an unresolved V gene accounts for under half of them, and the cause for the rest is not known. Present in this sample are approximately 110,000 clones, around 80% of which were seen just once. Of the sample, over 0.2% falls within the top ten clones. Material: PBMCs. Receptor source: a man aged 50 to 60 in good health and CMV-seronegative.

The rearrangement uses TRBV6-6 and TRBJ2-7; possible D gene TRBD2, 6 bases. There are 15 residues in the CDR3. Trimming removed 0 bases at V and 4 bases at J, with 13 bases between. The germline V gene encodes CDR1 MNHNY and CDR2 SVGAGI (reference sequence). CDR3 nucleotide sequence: TGTGCCAGCAGTTACTCTGTGGAGGGGAATTACGAGCAGTACTTC. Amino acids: CASSYSVEGNYEQYF.

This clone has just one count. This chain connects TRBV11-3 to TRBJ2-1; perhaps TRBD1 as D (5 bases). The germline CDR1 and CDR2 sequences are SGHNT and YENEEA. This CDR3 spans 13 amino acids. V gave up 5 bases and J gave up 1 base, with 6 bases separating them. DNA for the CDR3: TGTGCCAGCAGCAGGGGTTCCTACAATGAGCAGTTCTTC. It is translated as CASSRGSYNEQFF.